Here is one TCR beta chain with its context. V gave up 4 bases and J gave up 6 bases; unmatched junction bases: 2. This CDR3 is 13 amino acids long. The germline V gene has CDR1 SGHRS and CDR2 YFSETQ. Every patient had mismatch repair deficiency by PCR or immunohistochemistry. TCR sequencing covered a few patients who responded to pembrolizumab. This sample is drawn from a study of PD-1 blockade in mismatch repair-deficient tumors. Assay used: immunoSEQ multiplex PCR; TCRdb lists only in-frame clones, some missing. The repertoire includes about 15,000 clones, 80% to 85% of them detected once, and about a sixth sits in the top ten.

The starting material was PBMCs, obtained before pembrolizumab treatment. This sequence joins TRBV5-1 and TRBJ2-2, with TRBD1 identical over 8 bases. The clonotype was recovered from an adult with mismatch repair-deficient cancer. CDR3 nucleotide sequence: TGCGCCAGCAGCGCACAGGGGGCCGGGGAGCTGTTTTTT. Amino acids: CASSAQGAGELFF.